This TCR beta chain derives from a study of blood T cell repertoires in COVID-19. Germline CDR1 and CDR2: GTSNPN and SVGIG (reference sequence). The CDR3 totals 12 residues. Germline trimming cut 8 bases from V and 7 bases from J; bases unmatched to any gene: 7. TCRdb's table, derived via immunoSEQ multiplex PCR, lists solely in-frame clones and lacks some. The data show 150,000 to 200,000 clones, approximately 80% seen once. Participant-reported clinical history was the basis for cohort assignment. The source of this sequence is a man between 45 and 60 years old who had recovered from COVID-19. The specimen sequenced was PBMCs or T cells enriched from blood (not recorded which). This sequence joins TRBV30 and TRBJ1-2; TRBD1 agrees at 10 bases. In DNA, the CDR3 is TGTGCCAGAGACAGGGGGCAAATTGGCTACACCTTC. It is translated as CARDRGQIGYTF.